The rows below give T cell receptor beta chains drawn from one sample of a study of blood T cell repertoires in COVID-19. Some clones are missing from TCRdb's copy, which holds only in-frame ones; the method was immunoSEQ multiplex PCR. Of almost 250,000 clones listed, about 89% are singletons. The sequenced sample consisted of PBMCs or T cells enriched from blood (not recorded which). All receptors derive from a woman aged 25 to 39 who had recovered from COVID-19. Each CDR3 is given with its conserved first and last residue. A D gene is named only where the DNA matches it firmly. Not all rows give a size; the values are once, few, many and, for expanded clones, a class.

TRBJ1-1 | NA | TRBV2 | TRBD1 | CAKQTGATEAFF | TGTGCCAAACAAACAGGGGCCACTGAAGCTTTCTTT
TRBJ1-1 | NA | TRBV24-1 | NA | CATSDGGGPIQRAFF | TGTGCCACCAGTGATGGGGGAGGGCCCATCCAAAGAGCTTTCTTT
TRBJ2-1 | NA | TRBV28 | TRBD2 | CASSEYSGTEQFF | TGTGCCAGCAGCGAATATAGCGGGACTGAGCAGTTCTTC
TRBJ1-3 | NA | TRBV15 | NA | CATSGEEGPGNTIYF | TGTGCCACCAGCGGAGAGGAGGGACCGGGAAACACCATATATTTT
TRBJ2-1 | NA | TRBV7-2 | NA | CASSLELGSNNEQFF | TGTGCCAGCAGCTTAGAACTAGGATCTAACAATGAGCAGTTCTTC
TRBJ1-2 | NA | TRBV4-3 | NA | CASSQDRSPWGYTF | TGCGCCAGCAGCCAAGATCGGTCTCCTTGGGGCTACACCTTC
TRBJ2-5 | NA | TRBV4-2 | NA | CASSQGEETQYF | TGTGCCAGCAGCCAAGGAGAGGAGACCCAGTACTTC
TRBJ2-7 | NA | TRBV5-1 | NA | CASSPQGHPTSYEQYF | TGCGCCAGCAGCCCACAGGGACACCCAACTTCCTACGAGCAGTACTTC
TRBJ2-7 | NA | TRBV19 | TRBD2 | CASSSSGSTHEQYF | TGTGCCAGTAGTAGTAGCGGGAGTACCCACGAGCAGTACTTC
TRBJ2-1 | NA | TRBV7-2 | TRBD2 | CASSPPSGRLAIEQFF | TGTGCCAGCAGCCCCCCTAGCGGGAGGCTCGCAATTGAGCAGTTCTTC
TRBJ1-4 | NA | TRBV28 | NA | CASTTDGYEKLFF | TGTGCCAGCACCACCGACGGGTATGAAAAACTGTTTTTT
TRBJ2-1 | NA | TRBV7-7 | TRBD2 | CASSLTASGRAEEDEQFF | TGTGCTAGCAGCTTAACGGCTAGCGGCCGAGCAGAAGAAGATGAGCAGTTCTTC
TRBJ1-5 | NA | TRBV28 | TRBD1 | CASSPLLTTGGNQPQHF | TGTGCCAGCAGTCCTCTTCTTACTACAGGGGGCAATCAGCCCCAGCATTTT
TRBJ2-3 | NA | TRBV24-1 | NA | CATSTGGGSSTDTQYF | TGTGCCACCAGTACAGGTGGGGGGTCTAGCACAGATACGCAGTATTTT
TRBJ1-1 | NA | TRBV6-5 | NA | CASSYGGAGNTEAFF | TGTGCCAGCAGTTACGGGGGGGCCGGGAACACTGAAGCTTTCTTT
TRBJ1-1 | NA | TRBV18 | TRBD1 | CASSPDRAEAFF | TGTGCCAGCTCTCCAGACAGGGCTGAAGCTTTCTTT
TRBJ1-2 | NA | TRBV5-1 | NA | CASSLDLGARLGYTF | TGCGCCAGCAGCTTGGACTTGGGCGCACGATTGGGCTACACCTTC
TRBJ2-7 | NA | TRBV7-6 | NA | CASSLIFSRSSYEQYF | TGTGCCAGCAGCTTAATCTTCTCCCGGAGCTCCTACGAGCAGTACTTC
TRBJ1-4 | NA | TRBV27 | NA | CASATNEKLFF | TGTGCCTCCGCAACTAATGAAAAACTGTTTTTT
TRBJ2-2 | NA | TRBV7-3 | NA | CASSLTGATYTGELFF | TGTGCCAGCAGCTTAACAGGGGCTACATACACCGGGGAGCTGTTTTTT
TRBJ1-1 | NA | TRBV10-3 | NA | CAISEPQGTEAFF | TGTGCCATCAGTGAGCCACAGGGTACTGAAGCTTTCTTT
TRBJ1-2 | NA | TRBV19 | TRBD1 | CASSLVGEGALAYGYTF | TGTGCCAGTAGTCTCGTGGGAGAGGGGGCGCTGGCCTATGGCTACACCTTC
TRBJ2-7 | NA | TRBV21-1 | NA | CASSNRTGGPHEQYF | TGTGCCAGCAGCAACCGGACAGGCGGTCCCCACGAGCAGTACTTC
TRBJ1-2 | NA | TRBV30 | TRBD1 | CAWSADRSDLNYGYTF | TGTGCCTGGAGTGCGGACAGGTCGGACCTTAACTATGGCTACACCTTC
TRBJ1-1 | NA | TRBV19 | NA | CASSMGKTGPTEAFF | TGTGCCAGTAGTATGGGAAAAACAGGGCCCACTGAAGCTTTCTTT
TRBJ1-1 | once | TRBV28 | NA | CASRPNPLAALLVNTEAFF | TGTGCCAGCAGACCCAATCCCCTCGCGGCACTCTTAGTGAACACTGAAGCTTTCTTT
TRBJ1-1 | once | TRBV28 | NA | CASSLPQDTEAFF | TGTGCCAGCAGTTTACCCCAGGACACTGAAGCTTTCTTT
TRBJ1-2 | NA | TRBV12-3/TRBV12-4 | NA | CASSLGWRYGYTF | TGTGCCAGCAGTTTAGGCTGGAGGTATGGCTACACCTTC
TRBJ1-2 | NA | TRBV5-1 | TRBD1 | CASSSHTGGSIYGYTF | TGCGCCAGCAGCTCCCACACAGGGGGAAGTATCTATGGCTACACCTTC
TRBJ1-3 | once | TRBV15 | NA | CATSRDLAGPRSGNTIYF | TGTGCCACCAGCAGAGATCTGGCAGGTCCACGCTCTGGAAACACCATATATTTT
TRBJ1-6 | few | TRBV30 | NA | CASSATASYNSPLHF | TGTGCCTCATCAGCAACAGCCTCCTATAATTCACCCCTCCACTTT
TRBJ1-1 | NA | TRBV3-1/TRBV3-2 | NA | CASSPTDHTEAFF | TGTGCCAGCAGCCCGACAGATCACACTGAAGCTTTCTTT
TRBJ1-2 | NA | TRBV7-8 | NA | CASSHRGLSGYTF | TGTGCCAGCAGCCACCGAGGGTTATCGGGCTACACCTTC
TRBJ1-2 | NA | TRBV29-1 | NA | CSVPGYYGYTF | TGCAGCGTTCCGGGATACTATGGCTACACCTTC
TRBJ2-7 | NA | TRBV11-2 | TRBD2 | CASSQTSGSSYEQYF | TGTGCCAGCAGCCAAACTAGCGGAAGCTCCTACGAGCAGTACTTC
TRBJ2-7 | NA | TRBV5-8 | NA | CATRFSQRVSYEQYF | TGTGCCACCCGTTTTTCCCAGCGGGTATCCTACGAGCAGTACTTC
TRBJ1-1 | NA | TRBV5-4 | NA | CASSGEAEAFF | TGTGCCAGCAGTGGGGAGGCTGAAGCTTTCTTT
TRBJ1-1 | NA | TRBV6-5 | NA | CASFREGTEAFF | TGTGCCAGCTTCCGGGAAGGTACTGAAGCTTTCTTT
TRBJ1-2 | NA | TRBV4-3 | NA | CASSQDERGTNYGYTF | TGCGCCAGCAGCCAAGATGAAAGGGGCACTAACTATGGCTACACCTTC
TRBJ1-6 | NA | TRBV5-1 | TRBD1 | CASSSGQGPYNSPLHF | TGCGCCAGCAGCTCCGGACAGGGCCCCTATAATTCACCCCTCCACTTT
TRBJ2-3 | NA | TRBV28 | NA | CASSPLGGGRGRTDTQYF | TGTGCCAGCAGTCCCCTGGGGGGGGGCAGGGGGCGGACAGATACGCAGTATTTT
TRBJ2-1 | NA | TRBV28 | NA | CASSLDRLNEQFF | TGTGCCAGCAGTCTAGACAGACTCAATGAGCAGTTCTTC
TRBJ2-5 | NA | TRBV7-2 | TRBD2 | CASSLRGVGQETQYF | TGTGCCAGCAGCTTACGGGGGGTCGGCCAAGAGACCCAGTACTTC
TRBJ2-1 | NA | TRBV3-1/TRBV3-2 | NA | CASSPDSYNEQFF | TGTGCCAGCAGCCCGGACAGCTACAATGAGCAGTTCTTC
TRBJ1-6 | NA | TRBV5-8 | TRBD1 | CASSWIRQGDSPLHF | TGTGCCAGCAGCTGGATTAGACAGGGAGATTCACCCCTCCACTTT
TRBJ1-1 | NA | TRBV4-1 | TRBD1 | CASSLRRGRENTEAFF | TGCGCCAGCAGCCTGAGGAGGGGGCGCGAGAACACTGAAGCTTTCTTT
TRBJ2-7 | NA | TRBV7-9 | NA | CASSLNWGGPYEQYF | TGTGCCAGCAGCTTAAATTGGGGCGGACCCTACGAGCAGTACTTC
TRBJ2-5 | once | TRBV25-1 | NA | CASSAGTGTSRETQYF | TGTGCCAGCAGTGCAGGTACAGGGACCTCCCGGGAGACCCAGTACTTC
TRBJ1-2 | NA | TRBV28 | TRBD1 | CASSLAYYRGLKYGYTF | TGTGCCAGCAGTTTAGCCTACTACAGGGGGTTAAAGTATGGCTACACCTTC
TRBJ2-1 | once | TRBV15 | NA | CATSRRSGLPNEQFF | TGTGCCACCAGCAGACGGTCAGGGCTTCCGAATGAGCAGTTCTTC
TRBJ1-3 | NA | TRBV19 | TRBD1 | CASSIGQGDTIYF | TGTGCCAGTAGTATCGGACAGGGGGACACCATATATTTT